In its sample, the clone carrying this T cell receptor beta chain was seen many times. Regions amplified from RNA transcripts were the TCR beta CDR3 regions. The study used the HTBI primer set for a first-round RT-PCR of the TCR CDR3. Using its own MiXCR run on the multiplex PCR reads, TCRdb lists one record per CDR3 protein. Of fewer than 350,000 distinct CDR3 sequences in the sample, approximately 18% are singletons; the top ten hold under 40%. This entry belongs to a study of T cells in Graves' hyperthyroidism and ophthalmopathy. This CDR3 has 13 residues. Per germline, CDR1 DFQATT and CDR2 SNEGSKA (reference sequence). Between the trimmed V and J ends, which lost 8 bases and 5 bases, there was a span of 19 bases.

The specimen was blood. This TCR was sampled from a man aged 50 or older with Graves' ophthalmopathy. V usage is TRBV20-1 and J usage is TRBJ2-7; D might be TRBD2 (7 bases). This CDR3 is CSHAGRGRDEQYF. The CDR3 DNA follows: TGCAGTCATGCGGGGCGGGGGCGGGACGAGCAGTACTTC.